These 14 T cell receptor beta chains share one sample of origin, sequenced in a study of blood T cells in healthy people across ages. Primed by a sample-barcoded 5' primer and a J-beta primer mix, a second PCR proceeded for about 6 to 12 cycles. TCRdb reanalysed the 5' RACE reads using MiXCR and keeps one entry per CDR3 protein. The repertoire has 600,000 to 650,000 distinct CDR3 sequences, under 70% of them found once; the top ten carry 30% to 45%. The sample was blood. These receptors all come from a man in his fifties or sixties in good health.

The chain links TRBV7-2 to TRBJ2-4; TRBD2 might be the D (6 bases). Trimming shortened V by 0 bases and J by 8 bases, and 8 bases separated the two germline ends. CDR1 is SGHTA, CDR2 FQGNSA, per germline. This CDR3 is 13 amino acids long. The CDR3 region has the DNA TGTGCCAGCAGCTTAGCGGAGCGGGACATTCAGTACTTC. Protein: CASSLAERDIQYF.

The chain is built from TRBV12-3 or TRBV12-4 and TRBJ2-1, with TRBD1 matching 7 bases. After removal of 7 bases from V and 9 bases from J, the junction contained 18 bases not matched to a gene. This CDR3 region has 16 residues. The CDR3 loop is CASTGQSDPRQGEQFF. Here the CDR3 DNA reads TGTGCCAGCACAGGACAGTCCGACCCCAGACAGGGTGAGCAGTTCTTC.

The rearrangement joins TRBV5-1 to TRBJ2-1, with 7 bases fitting TRBD2. Germline V lookup: CDR1 SGHRS, CDR2 YFSETQ. The CDR3 covers 16 residues. The V gene end was trimmed by 6 bases and the J gene end by 0 bases; junction bases not matched to a gene: 9. CDR3 sequence reads: CASNLQPGGSYNEQFF. CDR3 nucleotide sequence: TGCGCCAGCAACCTACAGCCGGGAGGCTCCTACAATGAGCAGTTCTTC.

This sequence joins TRBV5-1 and TRBJ2-3; tentatively, D is TRBD2 (5 bases). Germline loops: CDR1 SGHRS, CDR2 YFSETQ. Between the trimmed V and J ends, which lost 2 bases and 6 bases, there was a span of 16 bases. CDR3 length equals 15 residues. CDR3 in amino acids: CASSFGQSGGDTQYF. CDR3 DNA: TGCGCCAGCAGCTTTGGGCAGAGTGGCGGGGATACGCAGTATTTT.

This clonotype appeared a few times. The chain has TRBV4-1 and TRBJ2-7; 8 nucleotides align to TRBD1. This CDR3 has 16 amino acids. Germline-derived CDR1 and CDR2 are MGHRA and YSYEKL. With V trimmed by 0 bases and J by 2 bases, 6 bases remained unmatched. Written as DNA, the CDR3 is TGCGCCAGCAGCCAAGAGCGCAGGACAGGGCCCTACGAGCAGTACTTC. Translation: CASSQERRTGPYEQYF.

The chain carries TRBV28 and TRBJ2-3; the D is unclear. V was clipped by 5 bases and J by 5 bases, with 14 bases between them. The CDR3 is 14 residues long. CDR1 and CDR2 (germline): MDHEN, SYDVKM. As DNA, the CDR3 is TGTGCCAGCAGTCCAAGGCTGGGCATAGATACGCAGTATTTT. Protein product: CASSPRLGIDTQYF.

The chain couples TRBV6-1 to TRBJ2-7; D is possibly TRBD1 or TRBD2 (5 bases each). CDR3 size: 15 residues. V lost 1 base, J lost 4 bases, and 14 bases lay in between. Germline-derived CDR1 and CDR2 are MNHNS and SASEGT. The CDR3 is CASSEDPGRAYEQYF. The DNA of the CDR3 is TGTGCCAGCAGTGAAGACCCAGGGCGGGCTTACGAGCAGTACTTC.

The chain is built from TRBV28 and TRBJ2-3; no firm D call. The CDR3 extends over 13 amino acids. Germline V CDR1 and CDR2: MDHEN, SYDVKM. V was trimmed by 3 bases and J by 5 bases, leaving 9 bases between them. The CDR3 region is CASSLPRQDTQYF. In nucleotides, the CDR3 is TGTGCCAGCAGTTTGCCGCGGCAAGATACGCAGTATTTT. Supplemented by reference TRBV28 and TRBJ2-3, the full variable domain reads DVKVTQSSRYLVKRTGEKVFLECVQDMDHENMFWYRQDPGLGLRLIYFSYDVKMKEKGDIPEGYSVSREKKERFSLILESASTNQTSMYLCASSLPRQDTQYFGPGTRLTVL.

The chain links TRBV7-2 to TRBJ2-5, with TRBD1 matching 7 bases. CDR3 length: 17 amino acids. Germline V gene data show CDR1 as SGHTA and CDR2 as FQGNSA. V lost 5 bases and J lost 2; bases outside the gene matches: 14. The CDR3 sequence is CASSKPRQGILQETQYF. CDR3 sequence (DNA): TGTGCCAGCAGCAAGCCCCGACAGGGAATTTTGCAAGAGACCCAGTACTTC.

This clonotype was seen a few times. V and J are TRBV20-1 and TRBJ2-1; TRBD2 matches at 7 bases. The trim removed 3 bases at V and 5 bases at J, leaving 7 bases unmatched. Germline V gives CDR1 DFQATT, CDR2 SNEGSKA (reference sequence). There are 14 residues in the CDR3. CDR3 protein: CSARESGDHNEQFF. The CDR3 nucleotides are TGCAGTGCTAGGGAGAGCGGGGACCACAATGAGCAGTTCTTC.

This rearrangement joins TRBV4-1 to TRBJ1-2; 9 positions agree with TRBD1. Germline lookup yields CDR1 MGHRA and CDR2 YSYEKL. With V trimmed by 1 base and J by 4 bases, 7 bases remained unmatched. The CDR3 extends over 16 amino acids. In DNA form, the CDR3 reads TGCGCCAGCAGCCAAGTTCCCGGGACAGGGAGCTATGGCTACACCTTC. Translated, it gives CASSQVPGTGSYGYTF.

The V gene is TRBV7-9, the J gene TRBJ1-4; D not resolved. Germline V gene data show CDR1 as SEHNR and CDR2 as FQNEAQ (reference sequence). V lost 5 bases to trimming and J lost 0 bases, with 13 bases between them. This CDR3 has 16 residues. The CDR3 coding sequence is TGTGCCAGCAGCCCAAATGCCCCCTCAACTAATGAAAAACTGTTTTTT. Protein sequence: CASSPNAPSTNEKLFF. Full variable domain (remainder filled in from reference TRBV7-9 and TRBJ1-4): DTGVSQNPRHKITKRGQNVTFRCDPISEHNRLYWYRQTLGQGPEFLTYFQNEAQLEKSRLLSDRFSAERPKGSFSTLEIQRTEQGDSAMYLCASSPNAPSTNEKLFFGSGTQLSVL.

The chain has TRBV11-2 and TRBJ2-5; 10 nucleotides agree with TRBD2. The CDR3 extends over 16 amino acids. J was trimmed by 1 base and V by 5 bases; bases with no gene match: 7. Germline V gene data show CDR1 as SGHAT and CDR2 as FQNNGV. The DNA for the CDR3 is TGTGCCAGCAGCCCCCGGACTAGCGGCTTCCAAGAGACCCAGTACTTC. It encodes CASSPRTSGFQETQYF.

The chain couples TRBV5-1 to TRBJ1-2; D not certain. The CDR3 totals 12 residues. Germline V gene data show CDR1 as SGHRS and CDR2 as YFSETQ. V lost 5 bases and J lost 4, with 9 bases in between. The CDR3 DNA follows: TGCGCCAGCAGAGACCAGTCCTATGGCTACACCTTC. This codes for CASRDQSYGYTF.